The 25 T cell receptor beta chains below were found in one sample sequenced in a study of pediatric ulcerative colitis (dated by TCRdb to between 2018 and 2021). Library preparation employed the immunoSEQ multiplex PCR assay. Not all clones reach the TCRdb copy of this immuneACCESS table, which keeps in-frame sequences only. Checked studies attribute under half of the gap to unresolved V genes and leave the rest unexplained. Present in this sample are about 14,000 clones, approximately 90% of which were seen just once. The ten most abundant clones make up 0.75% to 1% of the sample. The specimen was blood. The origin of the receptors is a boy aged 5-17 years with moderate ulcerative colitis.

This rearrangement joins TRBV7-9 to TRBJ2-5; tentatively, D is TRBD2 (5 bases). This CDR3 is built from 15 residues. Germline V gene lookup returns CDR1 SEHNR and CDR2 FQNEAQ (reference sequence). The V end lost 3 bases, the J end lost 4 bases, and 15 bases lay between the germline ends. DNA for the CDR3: TGTGCCAGCAGCTTGGGAGCCGGCGTGGGAGAGACCCAGTACTTC. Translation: CASSLGAGVGETQYF.

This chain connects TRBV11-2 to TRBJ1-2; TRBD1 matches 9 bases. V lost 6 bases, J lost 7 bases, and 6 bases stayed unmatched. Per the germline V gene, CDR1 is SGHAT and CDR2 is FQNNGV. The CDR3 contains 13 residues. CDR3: CASSNRGLSGYTF. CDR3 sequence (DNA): TGTGCCAGCAGTAACAGGGGGCTATCTGGCTACACCTTC.

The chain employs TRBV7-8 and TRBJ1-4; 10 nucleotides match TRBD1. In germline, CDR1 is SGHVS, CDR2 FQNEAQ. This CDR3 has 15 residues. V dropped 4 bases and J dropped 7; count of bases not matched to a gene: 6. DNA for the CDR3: TGTGCCAGCAGCTCTAGACAGGGGGCCCTTGAAAAACTGTTTTTT. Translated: CASSSRQGALEKLFF.

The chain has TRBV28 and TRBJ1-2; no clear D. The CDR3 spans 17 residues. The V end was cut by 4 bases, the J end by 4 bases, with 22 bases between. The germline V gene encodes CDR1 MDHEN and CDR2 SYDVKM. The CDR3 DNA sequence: TGTGCCAGCAGTTCCAGACTGGGTAAAGGAGTAACCTATGGCTACACCTTC. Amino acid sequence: CASSSRLGKGVTYGYTF.

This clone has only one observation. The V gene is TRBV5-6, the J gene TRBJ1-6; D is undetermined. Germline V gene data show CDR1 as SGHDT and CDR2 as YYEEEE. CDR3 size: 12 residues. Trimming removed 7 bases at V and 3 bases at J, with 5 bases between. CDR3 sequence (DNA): TGTGCCAGCCAGAGCTATAATTCACCCCTCCACTTT. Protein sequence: CASQSYNSPLHF.

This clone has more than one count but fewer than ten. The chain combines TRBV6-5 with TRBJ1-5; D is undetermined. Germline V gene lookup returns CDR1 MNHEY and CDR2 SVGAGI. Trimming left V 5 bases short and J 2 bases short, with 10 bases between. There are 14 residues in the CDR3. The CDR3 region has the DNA TGTGCCAGCAGTATTAGTGGGGGCAATCAGCCCCAGCATTTT. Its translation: CASSISGGNQPQHF.

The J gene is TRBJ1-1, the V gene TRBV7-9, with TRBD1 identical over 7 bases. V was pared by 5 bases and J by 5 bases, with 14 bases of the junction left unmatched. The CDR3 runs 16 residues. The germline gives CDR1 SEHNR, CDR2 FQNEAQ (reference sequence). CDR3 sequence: CASSHGTVTGGTEAFF. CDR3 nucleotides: TGTGCCAGCAGCCATGGGACAGTCACGGGAGGTACTGAAGCTTTCTTT.

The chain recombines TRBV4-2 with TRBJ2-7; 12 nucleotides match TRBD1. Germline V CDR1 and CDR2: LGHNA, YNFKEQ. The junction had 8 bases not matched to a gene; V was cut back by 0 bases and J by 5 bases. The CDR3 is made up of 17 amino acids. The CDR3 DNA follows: TGTGCCAGCAGCCAAGAGATCTGGGGACAGGGGGCACACGAGCAGTACTTC. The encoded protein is CASSQEIWGQGAHEQYF.

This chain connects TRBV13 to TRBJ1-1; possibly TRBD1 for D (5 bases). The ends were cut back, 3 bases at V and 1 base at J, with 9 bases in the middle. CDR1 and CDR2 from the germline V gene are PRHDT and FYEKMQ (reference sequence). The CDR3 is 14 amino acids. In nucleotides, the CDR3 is TGTGCCAGCAGCTTTTGGGGCGGGAACACTGAAGCTTTCTTT. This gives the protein CASSFWGGNTEAFF.

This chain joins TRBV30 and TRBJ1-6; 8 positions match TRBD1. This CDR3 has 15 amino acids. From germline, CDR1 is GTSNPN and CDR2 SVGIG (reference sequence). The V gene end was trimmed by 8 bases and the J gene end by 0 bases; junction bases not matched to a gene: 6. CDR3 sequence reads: CAGSTGDSYNSPLHF. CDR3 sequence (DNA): TGTGCCGGATCGACAGGGGACTCCTATAATTCACCCCTCCACTTT.

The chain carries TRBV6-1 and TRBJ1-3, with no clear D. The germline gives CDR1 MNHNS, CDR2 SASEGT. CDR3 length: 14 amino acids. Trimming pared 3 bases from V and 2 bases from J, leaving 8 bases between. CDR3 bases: TGTGCCAGCAGTGACGGGATGGCTGGAAACACCATATATTTT. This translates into CASSDGMAGNTIYF.

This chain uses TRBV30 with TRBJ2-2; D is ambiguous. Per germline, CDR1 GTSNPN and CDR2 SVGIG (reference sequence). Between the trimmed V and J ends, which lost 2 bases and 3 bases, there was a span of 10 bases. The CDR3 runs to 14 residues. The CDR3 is CAWSWGQHTGELFF. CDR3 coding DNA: TGTGCCTGGAGTTGGGGTCAGCACACCGGGGAGCTGTTTTTT.

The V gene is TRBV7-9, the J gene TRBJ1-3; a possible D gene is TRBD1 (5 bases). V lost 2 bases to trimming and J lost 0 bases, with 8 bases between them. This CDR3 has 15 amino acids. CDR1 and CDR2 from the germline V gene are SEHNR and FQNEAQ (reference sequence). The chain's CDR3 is CASSLLGVSGNTIYF. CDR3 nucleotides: TGTGCCAGCAGCTTACTGGGGGTCTCTGGAAACACCATATATTTT.

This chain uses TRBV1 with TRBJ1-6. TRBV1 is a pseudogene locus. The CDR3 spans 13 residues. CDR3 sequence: CTSSQVRDETLHF. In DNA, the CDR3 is TGCACCAGCAGCCAAGTAAGGGATGAGACCCTCCACTTT.

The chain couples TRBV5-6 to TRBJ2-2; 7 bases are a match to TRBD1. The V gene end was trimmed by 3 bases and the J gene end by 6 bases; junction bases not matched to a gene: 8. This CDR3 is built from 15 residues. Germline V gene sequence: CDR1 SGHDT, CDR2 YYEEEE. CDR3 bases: TGTGCCAGCAGCTCCCTGGACAGGTTTGCCGGGGAGCTGTTTTTT. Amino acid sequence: CASSSLDRFAGELFF.

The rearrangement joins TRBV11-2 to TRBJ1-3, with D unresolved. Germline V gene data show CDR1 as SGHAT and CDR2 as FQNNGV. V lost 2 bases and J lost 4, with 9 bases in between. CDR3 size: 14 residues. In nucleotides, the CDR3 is TGTGCCAGCAGCTTAACGTTGGGAGGAAACACCATATATTTT. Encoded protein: CASSLTLGGNTIYF.

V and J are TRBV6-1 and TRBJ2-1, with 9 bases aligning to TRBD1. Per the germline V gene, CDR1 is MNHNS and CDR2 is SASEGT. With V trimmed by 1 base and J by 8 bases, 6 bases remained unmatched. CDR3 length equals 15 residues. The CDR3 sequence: CASSEDRGRSDEQFF. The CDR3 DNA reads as TGTGCCAGCAGTGAAGACAGGGGGCGCTCCGATGAGCAGTTCTTC.

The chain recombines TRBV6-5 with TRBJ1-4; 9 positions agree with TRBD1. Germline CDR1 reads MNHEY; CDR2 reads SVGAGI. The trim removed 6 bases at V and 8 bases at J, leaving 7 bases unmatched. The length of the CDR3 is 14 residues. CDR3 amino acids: CASSPGTGNEKLFF. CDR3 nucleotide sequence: TGTGCCAGCAGCCCCGGGACAGGGAACGAAAAACTGTTTTTT.

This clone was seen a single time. The CDR3 DNA reads TGTGCCAGCAGAAGGTGGTCAGGTCGGACGGATACTGAAGCTTTCTTT. Encoded protein: CASRRWSGRTDTEAFF. V usage is TRBV11-2 and J usage is TRBJ1-1; no clear D gene. The CDR3 sequence is 16 residues long. Trimming took off 6 bases at V and 5 bases at J, with 22 bases between the two ends. Germline V gene data show CDR1 as SGHAT and CDR2 as FQNNGV.

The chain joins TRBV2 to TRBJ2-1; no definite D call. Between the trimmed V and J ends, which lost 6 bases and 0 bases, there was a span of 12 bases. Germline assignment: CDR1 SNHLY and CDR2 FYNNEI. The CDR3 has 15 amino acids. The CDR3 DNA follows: TGTGCCAGCAGCGCGACCGGATTCTCCTACAATGAGCAGTTCTTC. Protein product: CASSATGFSYNEQFF.

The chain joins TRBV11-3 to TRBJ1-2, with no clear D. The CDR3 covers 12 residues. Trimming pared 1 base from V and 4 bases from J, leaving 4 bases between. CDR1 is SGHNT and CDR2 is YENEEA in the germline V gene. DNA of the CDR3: TGTGCCAGCAGCTTAGTTGGCTATGGCTACACCTTC. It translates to CASSLVGYGYTF.

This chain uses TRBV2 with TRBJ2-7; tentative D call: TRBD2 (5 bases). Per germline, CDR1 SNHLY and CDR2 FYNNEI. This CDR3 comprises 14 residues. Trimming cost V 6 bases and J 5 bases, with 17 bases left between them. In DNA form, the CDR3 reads TGTGCCAGCAGCCCCCAAGTGGGAGCCGACGAGCAGTACTTC. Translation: CASSPQVGADEQYF.

The CDR3 spells CASSLRHYEQYF. The CDR3 DNA is TGTGCCAGCAGTTTAAGACACTACGAGCAGTACTTC. This chain connects TRBV28 to TRBJ2-7; D uncertain. The V end lost 2 bases, the J end lost 3 bases, and 5 bases lay between the germline ends. The CDR3 extends over 12 amino acids. CDR1 is MDHEN, CDR2 SYDVKM, per germline.

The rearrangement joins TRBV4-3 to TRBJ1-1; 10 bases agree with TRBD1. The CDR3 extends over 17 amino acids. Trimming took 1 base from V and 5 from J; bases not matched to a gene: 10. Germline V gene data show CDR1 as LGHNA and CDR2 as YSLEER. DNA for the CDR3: TGCGCCAGCAGCCAAGGCGAGACAGGGGGCTTCGAGACTGAAGCTTTCTTT. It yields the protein CASSQGETGGFETEAFF.

CDR3 DNA: TGTGCCAGTACCTCTTCGACAGGAGCCTACGAGCAGTACTTC. Translating it yields CASTSSTGAYEQYF. V gene TRBV19 combines with J gene TRBJ2-7; possible D gene TRBD1, 6 bases. Deletions cut 7 bases from V and 2 bases from J, with 15 bases between. CDR1 and CDR2 from the germline V gene are LNHDA and SQIVND (reference sequence). The CDR3 length is 14 residues.